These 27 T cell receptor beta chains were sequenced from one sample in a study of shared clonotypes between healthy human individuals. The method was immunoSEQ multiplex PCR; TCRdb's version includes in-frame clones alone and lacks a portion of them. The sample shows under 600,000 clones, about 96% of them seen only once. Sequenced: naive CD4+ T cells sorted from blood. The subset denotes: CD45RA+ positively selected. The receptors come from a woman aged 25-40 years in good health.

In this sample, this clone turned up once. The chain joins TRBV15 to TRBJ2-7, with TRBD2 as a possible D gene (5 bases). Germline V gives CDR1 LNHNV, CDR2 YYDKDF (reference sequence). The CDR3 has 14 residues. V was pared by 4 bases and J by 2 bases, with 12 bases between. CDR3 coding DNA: TGTGCCACCAGCAAGCGGATAGATACCTACGAGCAGTACTTC. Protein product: CATSKRIDTYEQYF.

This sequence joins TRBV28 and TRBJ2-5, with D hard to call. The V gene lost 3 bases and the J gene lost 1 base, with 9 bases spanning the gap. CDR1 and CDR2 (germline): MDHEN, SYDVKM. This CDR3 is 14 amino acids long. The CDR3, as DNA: TGTGCCAGCAGTTTCTCTCCGTCCCAAGAGACCCAGTACTTC. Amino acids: CASSFSPSQETQYF.

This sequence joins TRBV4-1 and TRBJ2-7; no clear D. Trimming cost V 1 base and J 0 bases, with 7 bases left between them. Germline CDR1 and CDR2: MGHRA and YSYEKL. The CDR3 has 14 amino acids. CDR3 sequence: CASSQGTVSYEQYF. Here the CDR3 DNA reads TGCGCCAGCAGCCAAGGGACGGTCTCCTACGAGCAGTACTTC.

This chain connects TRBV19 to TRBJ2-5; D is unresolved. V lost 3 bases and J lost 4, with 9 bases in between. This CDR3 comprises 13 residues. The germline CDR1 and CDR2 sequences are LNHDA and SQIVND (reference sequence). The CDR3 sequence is CASSISQSETQYF. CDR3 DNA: TGTGCCAGTAGTATCTCACAGTCAGAGACCCAGTACTTC. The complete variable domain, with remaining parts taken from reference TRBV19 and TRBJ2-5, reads DGGITQSPKYLFRKEGQNVTLSCEQNLNHDAMYWYRQDPGQGLRLIYYSQIVNDFQKGDIAEGYSVSREKKESFPLTVTSAQKNPTAFYLCASSISQSETQYFGPGTRLLVL.

DNA of the CDR3: TGTGCCAGCAAGACCACAACCCAGAACACTGAAGCTTTCTTT. Its protein product is CASKTTTQNTEAFF. The chain links TRBV28 to TRBJ1-1; D is unresolved. V was trimmed by 7 bases and J by 1 base, leaving 13 bases between them. Germline CDR1 is MDHEN and CDR2 is SYDVKM. This CDR3 is built from 14 residues.

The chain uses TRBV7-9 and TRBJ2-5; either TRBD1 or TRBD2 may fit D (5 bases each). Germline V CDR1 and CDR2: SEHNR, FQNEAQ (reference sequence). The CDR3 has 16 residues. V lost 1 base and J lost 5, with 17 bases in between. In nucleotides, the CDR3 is TGTGCCAGCAGCTTAGGCGGTAGGACAAGAGGGGAGACCCAGTACTTC. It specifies CASSLGGRTRGETQYF.

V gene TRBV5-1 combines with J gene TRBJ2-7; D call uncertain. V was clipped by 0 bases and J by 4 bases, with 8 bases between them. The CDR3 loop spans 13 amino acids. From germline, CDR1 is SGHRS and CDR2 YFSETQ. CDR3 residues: CASSLDSQYEQYF. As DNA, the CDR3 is TGCGCCAGCAGCTTGGACAGCCAGTACGAGCAGTACTTC.

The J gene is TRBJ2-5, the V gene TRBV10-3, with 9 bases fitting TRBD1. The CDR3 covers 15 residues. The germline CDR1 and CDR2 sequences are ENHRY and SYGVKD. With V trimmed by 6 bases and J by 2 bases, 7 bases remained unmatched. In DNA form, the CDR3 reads TGTGCCATCAGCTCGGGACAGGGCCTTCAAGAGACCCAGTACTTC. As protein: CAISSGQGLQETQYF.

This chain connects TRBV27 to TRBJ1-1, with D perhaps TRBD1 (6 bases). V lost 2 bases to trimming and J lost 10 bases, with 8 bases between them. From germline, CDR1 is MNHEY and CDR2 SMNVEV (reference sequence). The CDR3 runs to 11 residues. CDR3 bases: TGTGCCAGCAGTTTAAGGGGGGCAGCTTTCTTT. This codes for CASSLRGAAFF.

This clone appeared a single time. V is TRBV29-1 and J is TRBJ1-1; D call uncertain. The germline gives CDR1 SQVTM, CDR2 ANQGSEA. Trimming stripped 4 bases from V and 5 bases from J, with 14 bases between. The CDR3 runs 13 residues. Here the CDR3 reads CSVAGRLGTEAFF. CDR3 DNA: TGCAGCGTTGCAGGCAGGCTAGGGACTGAAGCTTTCTTT.

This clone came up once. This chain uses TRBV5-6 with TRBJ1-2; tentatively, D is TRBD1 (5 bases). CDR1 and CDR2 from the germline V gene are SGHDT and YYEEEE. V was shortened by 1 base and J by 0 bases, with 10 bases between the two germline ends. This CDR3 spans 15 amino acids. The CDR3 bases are TGTGCCAGCAGCTTGCGCGGGGGGACTAACTATGGCTACACCTTC. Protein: CASSLRGGTNYGYTF.

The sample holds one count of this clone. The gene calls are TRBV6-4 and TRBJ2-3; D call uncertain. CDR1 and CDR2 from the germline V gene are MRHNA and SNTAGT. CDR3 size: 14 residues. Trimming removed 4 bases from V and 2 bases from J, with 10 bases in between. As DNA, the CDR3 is TGTGCCAGCAGTGCAACCGGTGACACAGATACGCAGTATTTT. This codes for CASSATGDTDTQYF.

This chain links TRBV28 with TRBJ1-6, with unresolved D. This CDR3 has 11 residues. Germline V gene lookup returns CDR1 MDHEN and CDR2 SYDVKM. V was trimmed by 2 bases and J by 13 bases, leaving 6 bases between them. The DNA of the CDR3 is TGTGCCAGCAGTTTAAGTTCGCCCCTCCACTTT. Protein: CASSLSSPLHF.

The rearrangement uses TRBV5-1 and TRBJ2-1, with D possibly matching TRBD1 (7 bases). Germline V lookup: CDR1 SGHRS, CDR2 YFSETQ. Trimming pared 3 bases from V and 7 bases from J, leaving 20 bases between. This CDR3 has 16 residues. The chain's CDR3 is CASSSTGRTGDNEQFF. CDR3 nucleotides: TGCGCCAGCAGCTCGACAGGGCGGACGGGAGATAATGAGCAGTTCTTC.

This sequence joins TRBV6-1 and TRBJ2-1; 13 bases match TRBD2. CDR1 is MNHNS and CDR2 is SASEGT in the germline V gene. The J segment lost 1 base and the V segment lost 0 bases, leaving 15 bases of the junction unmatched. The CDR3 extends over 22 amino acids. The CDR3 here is CASSEAWGLLAGGSRSYNEQFF. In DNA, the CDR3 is TGTGCCAGCAGTGAAGCGTGGGGCTTACTAGCGGGAGGGTCCCGATCCTACAATGAGCAGTTCTTC.

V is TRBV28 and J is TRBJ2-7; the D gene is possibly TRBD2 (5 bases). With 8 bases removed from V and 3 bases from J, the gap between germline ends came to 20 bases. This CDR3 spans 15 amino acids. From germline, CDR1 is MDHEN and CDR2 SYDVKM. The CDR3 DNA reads TGTGCCAGCGCCCCCCCGTTGGGCGGACTCTACGAGCAGTACTTC. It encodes CASAPPLGGLYEQYF.

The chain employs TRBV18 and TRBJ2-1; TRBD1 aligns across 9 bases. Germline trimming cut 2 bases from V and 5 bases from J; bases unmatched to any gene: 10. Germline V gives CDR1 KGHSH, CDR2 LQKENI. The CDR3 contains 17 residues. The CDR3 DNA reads TGTGCCAGCTCACCAGTAGGACGGGACAGGGTCCACAATGAGCAGTTCTTC. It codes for CASSPVGRDRVHNEQFF.

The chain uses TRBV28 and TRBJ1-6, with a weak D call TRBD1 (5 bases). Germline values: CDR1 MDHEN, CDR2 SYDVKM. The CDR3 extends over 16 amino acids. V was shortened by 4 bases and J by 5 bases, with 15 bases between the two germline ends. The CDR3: CASSWGDRFNNSPLHF. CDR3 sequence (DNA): TGTGCCAGCAGTTGGGGGGATCGGTTTAATAATTCACCCCTCCACTTT.

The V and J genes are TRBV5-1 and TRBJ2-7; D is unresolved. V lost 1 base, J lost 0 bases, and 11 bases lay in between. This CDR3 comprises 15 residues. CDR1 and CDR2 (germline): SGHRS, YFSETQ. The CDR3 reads CASSLNGENSYEQYF. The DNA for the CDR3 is TGCGCCAGCAGCTTGAATGGGGAAAACTCCTACGAGCAGTACTTC.

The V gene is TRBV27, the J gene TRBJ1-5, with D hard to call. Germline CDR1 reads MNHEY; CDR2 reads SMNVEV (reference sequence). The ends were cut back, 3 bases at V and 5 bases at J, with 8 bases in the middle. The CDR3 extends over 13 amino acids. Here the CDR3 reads CASSFRVYQPQHF. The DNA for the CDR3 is TGTGCCAGCAGTTTTCGGGTTTATCAGCCCCAGCATTTT.

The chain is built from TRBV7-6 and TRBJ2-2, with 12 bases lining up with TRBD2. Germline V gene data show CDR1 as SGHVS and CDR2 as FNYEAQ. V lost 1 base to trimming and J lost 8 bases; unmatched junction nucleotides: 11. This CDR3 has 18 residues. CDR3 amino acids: CASSLGVGASGREGELFF. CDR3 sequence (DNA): TGTGCCAGCAGCTTAGGGGTTGGGGCTAGCGGGAGGGAGGGGGAGCTGTTTTTT.

CDR3 in amino acids: CASCRASGTYTNTGELFF. CDR3 in DNA: TGTGCCAGCTGTCGGGCTAGCGGGACCTACACGAACACCGGGGAGCTGTTTTTT. The chain is built from TRBV27 and TRBJ2-2, with TRBD2 matching over 9 bases. Germline trimming cut 8 bases from V and 0 bases from J; bases unmatched to any gene: 13. CDR1 and CDR2 from the germline V gene are MNHEY and SMNVEV (reference sequence). The CDR3 covers 18 residues.

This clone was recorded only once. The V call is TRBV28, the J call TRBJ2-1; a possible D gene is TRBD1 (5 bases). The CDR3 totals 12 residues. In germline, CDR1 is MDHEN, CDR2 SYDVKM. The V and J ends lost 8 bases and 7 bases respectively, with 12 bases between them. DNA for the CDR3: TGTGCCAGCGGAACAGGCATGAATGAGCAGTTCTTC. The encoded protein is CASGTGMNEQFF.

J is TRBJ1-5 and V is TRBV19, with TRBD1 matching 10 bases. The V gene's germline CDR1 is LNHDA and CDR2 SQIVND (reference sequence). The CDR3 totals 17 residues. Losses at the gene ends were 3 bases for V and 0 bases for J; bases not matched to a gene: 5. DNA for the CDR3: TGTGCCAGTAGTATTCGACAGGGGGCGATTAGCAATCAGCCCCAGCATTTT. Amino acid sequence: CASSIRQGAISNQPQHF.

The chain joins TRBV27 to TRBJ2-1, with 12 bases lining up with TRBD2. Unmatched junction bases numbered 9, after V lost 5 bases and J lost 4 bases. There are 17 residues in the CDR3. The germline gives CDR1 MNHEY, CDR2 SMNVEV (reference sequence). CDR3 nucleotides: TGTGCCAGCAGTGCGAGAAGGGGGACTAGCGGGTACAATGAGCAGTTCTTC. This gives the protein CASSARRGTSGYNEQFF.

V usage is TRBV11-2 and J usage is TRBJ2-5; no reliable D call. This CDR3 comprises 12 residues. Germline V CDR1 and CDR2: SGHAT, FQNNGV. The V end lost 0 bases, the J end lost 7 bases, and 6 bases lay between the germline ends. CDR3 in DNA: TGTGCCAGCAGCTTAGAAGGTTCGACCCAGTACTTC. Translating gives CASSLEGSTQYF. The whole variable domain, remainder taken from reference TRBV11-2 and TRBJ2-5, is EAGVAQSPRYKIIEKRQSVAFWCNPISGHATLYWYQQILGQGPKLLIQFQNNGVVDDSQLPKDRFSAERLKGVDSTLKIQPAKLEDSAVYLCASSLEGSTQYFGPGTRLLVL.

DNA of the CDR3: TGTGCCAGCAGCTCCCGAAGTAGCGGGTCCTACAATGAGCAGTTCTTC. This encodes CASSSRSSGSYNEQFF. The chain has TRBV11-3 and TRBJ2-1; 7 bases fit TRBD2. CDR1 SGHNT and CDR2 YENEEA come from the germline V gene. The CDR3 spans 16 residues. J lost 1 base, V lost 4 bases, and 7 bases had no gene match.